This T cell receptor beta chain was sequenced during a study of blood T cell repertoires in COVID-19. Study information: Both acute and convalescent COVID-19 samples were obtained from the United States, Italy and Spain. PBMCs, B-cell-depleted T cells, or T cells were the source of the cDNA or gDNA that made up the material.

Germline trimming cut 9 bases from V and 4 bases from J; bases unmatched to any gene: 9. The CDR3 has 14 residues. In germline, CDR1 is SGHRS, CDR2 YFSETQ. Per the study methods: By means of reference gene primer amplification, nucleated cell counts were estimated. This table comes from immunoSEQ multiplex PCR, and its TCRdb copy is limited to in-frame clones, with some not included. That table gives V, J and clone size, and the DNA gave D and trimming. The sample yields around 160,000 clones, about 85% seen once. The material sequenced was peripheral blood. The sequence came from a woman in her forties with active or convalescent COVID-19. The chain joins TRBV5-1 to TRBJ2-3; 9 bases fit TRBD2. The CDR3 region is CATGGGRASDTQYF. The CDR3 DNA sequence: TGCGCCACTGGGGGCGGGAGGGCCTCAGATACGCAGTATTTT.